This is a list of T cell receptor beta chains from one sample in a study of neurological immune-mediated disorders. TCRdb re-analysed the 5' RACE reads in MiXCR, keeping a single row per CDR3 protein. Of 65,000 to 90,000 distinct CDR3 sequences detected, roughly 3% appear once; the ten largest clones hold more than 4%. The sequencing input was PBMCs. The receptors originated from a woman aged 45-60 years with multiple sclerosis. CDR3s include the opening cysteine and the closing phenylalanine or tryptophan. The order of the fields is V gene, clone size, D gene, J gene, CDR3 DNA, CDR3 protein. A D gene is named only where the DNA matches it firmly. Clone sizes are given selectively: once, few, many, or a class where the clone is expanded.

TRBV20-1	many	NA	TRBJ1-5	TGCAGTGCTAGTCCCGGGGGTTTCAATCAGCCCCAGCATTTT	CSASPGGFNQPQHF
TRBV5-1	many	NA	TRBJ2-3	TGCGCCAGCAGCTCGGAGGGGGCAGATACGCAGTATTTT	CASSSEGADTQYF
TRBV18	NA	NA	TRBJ2-5	TGTGCCAGCTCACCGACTAGAGCGGAGACCCAGTACTTC	CASSPTRAETQYF
TRBV18	many	TRBD2	TRBJ2-1	TGTGCCAGCTCACCTGGTCGACTAGCGGGGGGTTACAATGAGCAGTTCTTC	CASSPGRLAGGYNEQFF
TRBV20-1	many	TRBD2	TRBJ2-1	TGCAGTGCTAGAGCAGTGAGCGGGAGGGCGCGCTTAAAAGATGAGCAGTTCTTC	CSARAVSGRARLKDEQFF
TRBV7-2	many	NA	TRBJ2-3	TGTGCCAGCAGCTCGACGGTCAGTAGCACAGATACGCAGTATTTT	CASSSTVSSTDTQYF
TRBV5-1	many	NA	TRBJ2-2	TGCGCCAGCAGCTTGGATAGCGGGACAGTTGGGGAGCTGTTTTTT	CASSLDSGTVGELFF
TRBV20-1	many	NA	TRBJ1-2	TGCAGTGCTTACAGAGCTAACTATGGCTACACCTTC	CSAYRANYGYTF
TRBV29-1	many	NA	TRBJ2-4	TGCAGCGTTGGGGGGCATGGGGCCAAAAACATTCAGTACTTC	CSVGGHGAKNIQYF
TRBV15	many	NA	TRBJ2-5	TGTGCCACCAGCAGAGATGTAGTCCAAGAGACCCAGTACTTC	CATSRDVVQETQYF
TRBV29-1	many	NA	TRBJ2-2	TGCAGCGTTAATCTCGGGACGAAGAACACCGGGGAGCTGTTTTTT	CSVNLGTKNTGELFF
TRBV14	few	NA	TRBJ2-3	TGTGCCAGCAGCCGTACCGGCGGGACAGATACGCAGTATTTT	CASSRTGGTDTQYF
TRBV7-6	many	TRBD1	TRBJ2-7	TGTGCCAGCAGCTCGACCATAGGACAGGGAATCGCGGACGAGCAGTACTTC	CASSSTIGQGIADEQYF
TRBV6-5	many	NA	TRBJ2-7	TGTGCCAGCAGTTATCGGCCTAGCCGGACTGGGGAGCAGTACTTC	CASSYRPSRTGEQYF
TRBV18	NA	TRBD2	TRBJ2-7	TGTGCCAGCTCACCCCTCGGGACTATGTACGAGCAGTACTTC	CASSPLGTMYEQYF
TRBV20-1	many	NA	TRBJ2-5	TGCAGTGCTAGAGAGGGAGGGGGCGCATCCCAGTACTTC	CSAREGGGASQYF
TRBV5-1	many	TRBD1	TRBJ1-1	TGCGCCAGCAGCTTGAAACAGGGGGGTGAAGCTTTCTTT	CASSLKQGGEAFF
TRBV5-6	many	NA	TRBJ1-1	TGTGCCAGCAGCTCACTTTCCAGGATGAACACTGAAGCTTTCTTT	CASSSLSRMNTEAFF
TRBV20-1	many	NA	TRBJ2-3	TGCAGTGCCAAACAGGGAGGGAGCACAGATACGCAGTATTTT	CSAKQGGSTDTQYF
TRBV7-2	many	NA	TRBJ2-1	TGTGCCAGCAGCGCGGACAGCTACAATGAGCAGTTCTTC	CASSADSYNEQFF
TRBV20-1	many	TRBD2	TRBJ2-5	TGCAGTGCTGGACTAGCGGGAGGGCCTGAAGAGACCCAGTACTTC	CSAGLAGGPEETQYF
TRBV28	many	NA	TRBJ1-6	TGTGCCAGCAAACCACACCAGACGTCCTATAATTCACCCCTCCACTTT	CASKPHQTSYNSPLHF
TRBV6-5	many	NA	TRBJ2-7	TGTGCCAGCAGTAGCGGACCCTCCTACGAGCAGTACTTC	CASSSGPSYEQYF
TRBV6-1	many	NA	TRBJ1-2	TGTGCCAGCAGCGAACAGGGAAACTATGGCTACACCTTC	CASSEQGNYGYTF
TRBV20-1	many	NA	TRBJ2-7	TGCAGTGCTTTGAACCCGGGCCAATCCTACGAGCAGTACTTC	CSALNPGQSYEQYF
TRBV6-5	NA	NA	TRBJ1-1	TGTGCCAGCACCCGGCAGGGAGGTACTGAAGCTTTCTTT	CASTRQGGTEAFF
TRBV28	many	TRBD1	TRBJ1-1	TGTGCCAGCAGTTCATCGGGACAGGGGTTGACTGAAGCTTTCTTT	CASSSSGQGLTEAFF
TRBV25-1	many	NA	TRBJ2-3	TGTGCCAGCAACAGGGCCGGCACAGATACGCAGTATTTT	CASNRAGTDTQYF
TRBV4-2	many	NA	TRBJ2-5	TGTGCCAGCAGCCAAGATTTGGTGGAGACCCAGTACTTC	CASSQDLVETQYF
TRBV4-1	many	TRBD2	TRBJ2-2	TGCGCCAGCAGCCAAGGCGGGAGGGCGGACGGGGAGCTGTTTTTT	CASSQGGRADGELFF
TRBV29-1	many	NA	TRBJ2-3	TGCAGCGTTGGACAGTCCACAGATACGCAGTATTTT	CSVGQSTDTQYF
TRBV20-1	many	TRBD2	TRBJ2-3	TGCAGTGTTGGGGACTTCGGACTAGCGGGAGGCGTGAGGGAGACGCAGTATTTT	CSVGDFGLAGGVRETQYF
TRBV27	many	NA	TRBJ1-5	TGTGCCAGCAGTCTCCCGAACGAGGACGAACTCCTGGGGAGCAATCAGCCCCAGCATTTT	CASSLPNEDELLGSNQPQHF
TRBV29-1	many	TRBD1	TRBJ1-5	TGCAGCGTCGCAGGGGGGGGCAATCAGCCCCAGCATTTT	CSVAGGGNQPQHF
TRBV18	many	NA	TRBJ1-3	TGTGCCAGCTCACCACTGAGAGGGACTGGAAACACCATATATTTT	CASSPLRGTGNTIYF
TRBV7-6	few	NA	TRBJ2-5	TGTGCCAGCAGCTTTGCCTCCGCCCTCCCCGGTGGGCAAGAGACCCAGTACTTC	CASSFASALPGGQETQYF
TRBV7-6	many	NA	TRBJ2-3	TGTGCCAGCAGCAGGGGGTCTGATACGCAGTATTTT	CASSRGSDTQYF
TRBV3-1	many	NA	TRBJ1-1	TGTGCCAGCAGCCAAGACCCGGCGGAAGCTTTCTTT	CASSQDPAEAFF
TRBV15	many	TRBD1	TRBJ1-4	TGTGCCACCAGCAGAGATCTGTGGGACAGTGATGCAGAAAAACTGTTTTTT	CATSRDLWDSDAEKLFF
TRBV6-8	many	NA	TRBJ1-1	TGTGCCAGCATCATTTCCGCGGACAGACAGAACACTGAAGCTTTCTTT	CASIISADRQNTEAFF
TRBV7-2	many	NA	TRBJ1-5	TGTGCCAGCAGCTTAGGGGGGGAACAGCCCCAGCATTTT	CASSLGGEQPQHF
TRBV20-1	few	NA	TRBJ2-3	TGCAGTGCTAGAGCCGGGACCTTTGGGGATACGCAGTATTTT	CSARAGTFGDTQYF
TRBV4-1	many	NA	TRBJ1-6	TGCGCCAGCAGCCAAGGCCCTCTCAAGCAAACGGGGGAGCGGAATTCACCCCTCCACTTT	CASSQGPLKQTGERNSPLHF
TRBV15	many	NA	TRBJ2-1	TGTGCCACCAGCGTTAGAATTATCAGTGAGCAGTTCTTC	CATSVRIISEQFF
TRBV12-3/TRBV12-4	many	NA	TRBJ1-5	TGTGCCAGCAGTTTAGCGTCAGGCAGCAATCAGCCCCAGCATTTT	CASSLASGSNQPQHF
TRBV5-1	many	TRBD2	TRBJ2-2	TGCGCCAGCAGCAGCGGGACCGACGGGGATCGGCTGTTTTTT	CASSSGTDGDRLFF
TRBV6-6	many	TRBD1	TRBJ1-1	TGTGCCAGCCTATTATCTCAGGGGGCTGGTGAAGCTTTCTTT	CASLLSQGAGEAFF
TRBV29-1	many	TRBD2	TRBJ2-5	TGCAGCGTTGAAGATCGGGGGGTCGGCGAGACCCAGTACTTC	CSVEDRGVGETQYF
TRBV5-1	many	TRBD1	TRBJ1-5	TGCGCCAGCAGCTTGGGAACAGGGGATCAGCCCCAGCATTTT	CASSLGTGDQPQHF
TRBV6-2/TRBV6-3	many	TRBD1	TRBJ1-2	TGTGCCAGCAGTAAACCGGGACAGGGGCCCGGTGGGTATGGCTACACCTTC	CASSKPGQGPGGYGYTF
TRBV25-1	many	NA	TRBJ2-3	TGTGCCAGCAGTGAATCTCACAGCGGTGAAACAGATACGCAGTATTTT	CASSESHSGETDTQYF